This T cell receptor (beta chain) appears in the sequencing data of a study of T cells in Graves' hyperthyroidism and ophthalmopathy (dated by TCRdb to 2018 to 2020). Background on the whole study: Peripheral blood was sampled at the time of initial diagnosis, prior to any treatment. TCR V-J signatures able to tell the groups apart were searched for in a discovery cohort of 95 to 100 patients, of whom about 40 had Graves' ophthalmopathy and around 57 had stable Graves' hyperthyroidism. The paper describes TCR Vbeta CDR3 sequencing of 120 to 150 peripheral blood samples, made up of 43 ophthalmopathy patients, around 78 hyperthyroidism patients and 17 progressor patients. An independent validation cohort of fewer than 20 hyperthyroidism patients and approximately 17 patients who later progressed to ophthalmopathy tested prospective prediction of ophthalmopathy. The 100 or so discovery patients were randomly divided into training and test sets at a 7:3 ratio. After sampling, hyperthyroidism patients received methimazole starting at 30 mg daily, and ophthalmopathy patients received high-dose intravenous methylprednisolone. In several Graves' hyperthyroidism patients, the study also compared T-cell repertoires from thyroid tissue with T-cell repertoires from blood.

The CDR3 measures 14 amino acids from cysteine to phenylalanine. Only CDR3 DNA is held: 42 bases, read in frame from base 1. After removal of 0 bases from V and 9 bases from J, the junction retains 6 bases not matched to a gene. As encoded in the germline V gene (reference sequence), CDR1 is LNHNV while CDR2 is YYDKDF. The full study reports these points: Sample size was not statistically predetermined, and blinding of investigators to group allocation was not performed. A model built on a 13 V-J signature distinguished ophthalmopathy from stable hyperthyroidism, reaching around 90% sensitivity and approximately 83% specificity in cross-validation and 80%/75% in testing. In validation, the model predicted progression to ophthalmopathy with over 60% sensitivity and approximately 72% specificity, a median of roughly seven months before onset. Most expanded thyroid clonotypes (frequency above 0.001) were also detected in blood, suggesting blood repertoires may reflect thyroid immune responses.

Amplification of TCR beta CDR3 regions was carried out from RNA transcripts. For the first round of RT-PCR on the TCR CDR3, the HTBI primer set was used together with the Qiagen OneStep RT-PCR kit. The libraries were constructed in a second round of multiplex PCR and then size-selected and purified. Libraries were sequenced paired-end with 100 bp reads on an Illumina HiSeq2000. Per the authors' processing: SOAPnuke was used to process the raw data, removing reads that contained adapters or uncalled bases, had a mean Phred below 15, or lacked an exact match to the constant primer or identifier. High-quality paired reads were merged with COPE v1.2.5, and unique nucleotide sequences were defined as clonotypes. MiTCR v1.1 was used to align the clonotypes against IMGT TRBV, TRBD and TRBJ reference segments. The analysis was restricted to V-J combinations with a frequency above 0.0001, which together covered 99.2% of the repertoires. A TCS score was defined as the ratio between F50 (clonal expansion) and ExV (chaos), using BLOSUM62-based TCRdist between CDR3 peptides within each V-J. Welch's t-statistics and random forest reduced roughly 530 V-J features to roughly 13, which were used in a naive Bayes classifier (R e1071). The public reads were reanalyzed by TCRdb: fastp trimming at Q25, MiXCR alignment, in-frame beta chains only. CDR3 protein sequences are deduplicated, and each keeps its most common genes and DNA. TCRdb's processing, not the authors' own work, is the source of the V and J calls. The sample table shows 660,000 or so distinct CDR3 sequences, and 20% are seen once. Of the sample, 30% to 40% is held by the ten largest clones.

In the ophthalmopathy patients, disease was moderately to severely active, with a Clinical Activity Score of 3 or more, a NOSPECS grade of 4 or more, and a duration of less than 3 months. Patients with uncontrolled infections, other autoimmune diseases, pregnancy or lactation were excluded. Diagnoses were based on clinical symptoms, serum thyroxine and TRAb, thyroid ultrasound and orbital computed tomography. PBMCs were separated from roughly 9.3 ml of fresh peripheral blood using Ficoll-Paque density gradient centrifugation. Total RNA was extracted with Trizol reagent, and quality was checked on an Agilent 2100 Bioanalyzer. With regard to this clonotype: Its antigen specificity is not known. Base qualities are not recorded, but no much larger clone differs from it by a single base.

This chain is built from TRBV15 and TRBJ2-7; TRBD1 matches 9 bases in the middle. The sample consisted of blood. The sequence was collected from a man aged 25 to 40 with Graves' ophthalmopathy. The CDR3 amino acid sequence is: CATSRDTTGGGQYF. At the DNA level, the sequence is TGTGCCACCAGCAGAGATACCACAGGGGGCGGGCAGTACTTC.